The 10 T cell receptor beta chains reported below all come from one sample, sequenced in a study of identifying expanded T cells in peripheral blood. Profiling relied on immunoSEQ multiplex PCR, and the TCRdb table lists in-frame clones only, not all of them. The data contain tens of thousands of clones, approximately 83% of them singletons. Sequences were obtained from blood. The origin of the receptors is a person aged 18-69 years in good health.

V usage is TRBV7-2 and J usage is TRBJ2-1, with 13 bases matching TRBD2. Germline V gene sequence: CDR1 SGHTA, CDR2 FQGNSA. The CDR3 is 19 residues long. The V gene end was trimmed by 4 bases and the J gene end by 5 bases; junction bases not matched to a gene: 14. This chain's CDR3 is CASSSSRTSGRTPNNEQFF. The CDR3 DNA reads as TGTGCCAGCAGCTCTAGTAGGACTAGCGGGAGAACCCCTAACAATGAGCAGTTCTTC.

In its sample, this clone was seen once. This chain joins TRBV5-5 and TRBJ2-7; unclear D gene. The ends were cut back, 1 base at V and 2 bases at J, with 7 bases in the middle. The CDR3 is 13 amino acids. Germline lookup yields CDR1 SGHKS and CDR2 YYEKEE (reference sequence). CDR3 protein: CASSLTAAYEQYF. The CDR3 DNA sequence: TGTGCCAGCAGCTTGACCGCAGCCTACGAGCAGTACTTC.

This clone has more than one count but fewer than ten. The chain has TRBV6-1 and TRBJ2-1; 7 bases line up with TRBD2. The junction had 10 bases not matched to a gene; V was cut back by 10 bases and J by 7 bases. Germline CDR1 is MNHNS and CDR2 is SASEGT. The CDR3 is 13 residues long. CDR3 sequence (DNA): TGTGCCACCACCTCTAGCGGACCTAATGAGCAGTTCTTC. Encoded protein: CATTSSGPNEQFF.

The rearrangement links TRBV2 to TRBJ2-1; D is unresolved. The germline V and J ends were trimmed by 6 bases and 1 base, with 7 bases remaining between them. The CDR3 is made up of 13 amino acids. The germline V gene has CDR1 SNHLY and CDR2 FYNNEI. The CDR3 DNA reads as TGTGCCAGCAGCCTGGTGTCCTACAATGAGCAGTTCTTC. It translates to CASSLVSYNEQFF.

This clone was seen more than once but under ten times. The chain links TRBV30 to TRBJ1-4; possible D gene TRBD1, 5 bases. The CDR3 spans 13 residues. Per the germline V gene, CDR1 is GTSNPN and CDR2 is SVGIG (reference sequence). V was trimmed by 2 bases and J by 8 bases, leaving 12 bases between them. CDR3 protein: CAWSIGTGEKLFF. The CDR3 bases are TGTGCCTGGAGTATTGGGACTGGAGAAAAACTGTTTTTT.

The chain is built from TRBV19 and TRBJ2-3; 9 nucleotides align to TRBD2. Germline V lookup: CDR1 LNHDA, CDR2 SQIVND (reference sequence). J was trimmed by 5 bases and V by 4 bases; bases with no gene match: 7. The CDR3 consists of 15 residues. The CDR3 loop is CASSTEPLAGDTQYF. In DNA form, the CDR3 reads TGTGCCAGTAGTACCGAACCACTAGCGGGAGATACGCAGTATTTT.

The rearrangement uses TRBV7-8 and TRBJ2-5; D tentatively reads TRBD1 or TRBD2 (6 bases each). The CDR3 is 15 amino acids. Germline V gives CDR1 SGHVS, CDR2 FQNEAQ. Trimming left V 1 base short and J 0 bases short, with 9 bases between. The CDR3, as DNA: TGTGCCAGCAGCTTAGTGGGGGGCTACCAAGAGACCCAGTACTTC. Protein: CASSLVGGYQETQYF.

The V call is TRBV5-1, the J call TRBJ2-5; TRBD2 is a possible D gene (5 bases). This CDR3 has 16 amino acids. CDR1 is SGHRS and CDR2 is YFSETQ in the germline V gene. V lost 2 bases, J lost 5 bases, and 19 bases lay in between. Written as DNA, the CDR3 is TGCGCCAGCAGCTTAACAGCGGAGGCCCCCCGGGAGACCCAGTACTTC. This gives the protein CASSLTAEAPRETQYF.

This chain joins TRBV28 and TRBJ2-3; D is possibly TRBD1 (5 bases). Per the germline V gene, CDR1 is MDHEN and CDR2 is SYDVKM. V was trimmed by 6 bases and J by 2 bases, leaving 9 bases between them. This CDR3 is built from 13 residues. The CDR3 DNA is TGTGCCAGCAGGGCAGGGCCCACAGATACGCAGTATTTT. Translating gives CASRAGPTDTQYF.

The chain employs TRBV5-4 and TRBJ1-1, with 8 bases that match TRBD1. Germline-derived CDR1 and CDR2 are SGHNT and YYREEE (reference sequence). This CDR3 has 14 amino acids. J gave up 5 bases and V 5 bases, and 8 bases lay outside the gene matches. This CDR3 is CASRIQGAWTEAFF. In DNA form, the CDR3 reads TGTGCCAGCAGAATCCAGGGGGCTTGGACTGAAGCTTTCTTT.